This T cell receptor (beta chain) was retrieved from a study of T cell responses to AZD1222 COVID-19 vaccine. The overall study: Analysis merged second doses at about 4 or about 12 weeks.

Germline V gives CDR1 SGHRS, CDR2 YFSETQ. V shed 0 bases and J 0 bases; nucleotides not matched to a gene: 5. There are 17 residues in the CDR3. The assay was immunoSEQ multiplex PCR, and TCRdb's table has in-frame clones only and misses some. The sample records over 100,000 clones, roughly 90% being singletons. On this clone itself: Its antigen remains unidentified.

Findings and limits, study-wide: Among vaccine-associated CD4 TCRs, coverage spanned spike, with dominance at 160-218 and 743-854. Recipients of two AZD1222 doses showed rising Spike-specific TCR breadth and depth.

The sequence came from an adult in good health. This material consisted of peripheral blood, taken on day 0 of AZD1222 vaccination. The chain has TRBV5-1 and TRBJ2-1, with 8 bases lining up with TRBD1. The CDR3 region is CASSLAGTGGSYNEQFF. CDR3 DNA: TGCGCCAGCAGCTTGGCCGGCACAGGGGGCTCCTACAATGAGCAGTTCTTC.